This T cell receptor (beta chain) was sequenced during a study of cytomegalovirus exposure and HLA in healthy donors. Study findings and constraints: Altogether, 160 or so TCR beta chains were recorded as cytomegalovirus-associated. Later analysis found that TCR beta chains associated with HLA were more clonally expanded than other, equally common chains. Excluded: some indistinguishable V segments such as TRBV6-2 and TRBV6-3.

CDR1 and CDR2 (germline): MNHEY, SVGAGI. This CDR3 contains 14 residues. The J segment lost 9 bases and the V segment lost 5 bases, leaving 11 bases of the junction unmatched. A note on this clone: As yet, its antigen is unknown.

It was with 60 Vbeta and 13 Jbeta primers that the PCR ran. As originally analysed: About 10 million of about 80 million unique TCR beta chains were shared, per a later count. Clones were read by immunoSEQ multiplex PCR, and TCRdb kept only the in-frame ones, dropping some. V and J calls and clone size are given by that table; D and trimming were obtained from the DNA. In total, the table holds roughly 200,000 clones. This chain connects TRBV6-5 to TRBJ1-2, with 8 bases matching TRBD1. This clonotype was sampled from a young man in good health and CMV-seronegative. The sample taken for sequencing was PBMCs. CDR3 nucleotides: TGTGCCAGCAGTGACCGGACAGGGTCGGGGAGCTACACCTTC. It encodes CASSDRTGSGSYTF.